The 6 T cell receptor beta chains below all came from one sample that was sequenced in a study of technical replicates of blood from several donors (dated by TCRdb to the late 2010s). Library preparation used the immunoSEQ multiplex PCR assay. Imported from immuneACCESS, the table was reduced by TCRdb to in-frame sequences with V and J called. These copies leave out some clones; in studies compared against another copy, an unresolved V gene accounts for under half, and the cause of the remainder is not known. The sample includes roughly 72,000 clones, with 85% to 95% observed a single time. Around 0.38% of the sample is taken by the ten largest. Material for sequencing was T cells isolated from PBMCs. Source of these receptors: a human donor in good health.

This sequence joins TRBV28 and TRBJ2-7, with 7 bases aligning to TRBD1. The CDR3 contains 16 residues. V lost 4 bases, J lost 3 bases, and 12 bases stayed unmatched. Germline V gene data show CDR1 as MDHEN and CDR2 as SYDVKM. CDR3 loop: CASSSLNRGDHYEQYF. CDR3 DNA sequence: TGTGCCAGCAGTTCCTTAAACAGGGGAGATCACTACGAGCAGTACTTC.

The V and J genes are TRBV10-3 and TRBJ2-2, with 8 bases lining up with TRBD2. Germline V gene lookup returns CDR1 ENHRY and CDR2 SYGVKD. J lost 6 bases, V lost 3 bases, and 6 bases had no gene match. This CDR3 has 15 amino acids. This chain's CDR3 is CAISEGLAGSGELFF. CDR3 nucleotide sequence: TGTGCCATCAGTGAAGGTCTAGCGGGCTCCGGGGAGCTGTTTTTT.

The CDR3 spells CASSDPAREGGVQFF. CDR3 DNA sequence: TGTGCCAGCAGTGACCCAGCGCGGGAGGGGGGGGTGCAGTTCTTC. This chain links TRBV6-4 with TRBJ2-1; 9 nucleotides match TRBD2. With 2 bases clipped from V and 12 bases from J, the junction kept 11 bases outside the gene matches. The V gene's germline CDR1 is MRHNA and CDR2 SNTAGT. The CDR3 runs to 15 residues.

The rearrangement uses TRBV7-3 and TRBJ2-7, with 9 positions matching TRBD2. The junction had 5 bases not matched to a gene; V was cut back by 4 bases and J by 4 bases. The germline V gene has CDR1 SGHTA and CDR2 FQGTGA. There are 14 residues in the CDR3. DNA of the CDR3: TGTGCCAGCAGCTGGGCTAGCGGGAATTACGAGCAGTACTTC. Amino acids: CASSWASGNYEQYF.

J is TRBJ2-2 and V is TRBV30, with D perhaps TRBD2 (5 bases). The germline CDR1 and CDR2 sequences are GTSNPN and SVGIG (reference sequence). Trimming left V 0 bases short and J 4 bases short, with 6 bases between. The CDR3 has 13 residues. CDR3 region: CAWSVLGTGELFF. The CDR3, as DNA: TGTGCCTGGAGTGTACTAGGCACCGGGGAGCTGTTTTTT.

The rearrangement links TRBV7-9 to TRBJ2-6; 10 bases fit TRBD1. Germline CDR1 and CDR2: SEHNR and FQNEAQ (reference sequence). This CDR3 has 16 amino acids. The V and J ends lost 3 bases and 2 bases, in that order; junction bases with no gene match: 1. DNA of the CDR3: TGTGCCAGCAGCTTGACAGGGGGCGCTGGGGCCAACGTCCTGACTTTC. Amino acids: CASSLTGGAGANVLTF.